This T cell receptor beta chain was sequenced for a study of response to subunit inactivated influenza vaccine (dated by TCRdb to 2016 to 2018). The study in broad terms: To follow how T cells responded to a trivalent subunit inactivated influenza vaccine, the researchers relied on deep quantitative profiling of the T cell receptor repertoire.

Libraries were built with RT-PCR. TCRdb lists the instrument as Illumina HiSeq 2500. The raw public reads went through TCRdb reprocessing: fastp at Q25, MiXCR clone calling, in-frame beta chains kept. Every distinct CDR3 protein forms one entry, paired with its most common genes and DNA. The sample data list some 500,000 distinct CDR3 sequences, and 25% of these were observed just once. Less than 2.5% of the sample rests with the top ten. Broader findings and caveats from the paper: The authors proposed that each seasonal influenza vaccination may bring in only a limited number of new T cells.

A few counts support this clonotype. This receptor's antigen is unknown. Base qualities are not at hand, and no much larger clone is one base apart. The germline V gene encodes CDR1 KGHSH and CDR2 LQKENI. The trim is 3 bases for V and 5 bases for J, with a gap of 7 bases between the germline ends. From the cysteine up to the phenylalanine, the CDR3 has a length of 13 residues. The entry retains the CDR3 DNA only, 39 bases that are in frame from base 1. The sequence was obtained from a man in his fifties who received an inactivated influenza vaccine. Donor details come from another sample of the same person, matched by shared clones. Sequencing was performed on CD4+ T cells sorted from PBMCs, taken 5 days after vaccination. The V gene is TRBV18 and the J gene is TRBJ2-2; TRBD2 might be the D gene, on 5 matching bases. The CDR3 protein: CASSPGVTGELFF. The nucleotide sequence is TGTGCCAGCTCACCGGGAGTGACCGGGGAGCTGTTTTTT.